Listed below are T cell receptor beta chains from one sample, sequenced in a study of shared clonotypes between healthy human individuals. Generated by immunoSEQ multiplex PCR, the TCRdb table keeps only in-frame clones and is missing some. The sample lists approximately 740,000 clones, 92% seen once, with more than 20% in the top ten. The sequencing input was naive CD8+ T cells sorted from blood. All receptors derive from a man aged 25-40 years in good health. CDR3s include the opening cysteine and the closing phenylalanine or tryptophan. A D gene is named only where the DNA matches it firmly. Expanded clones get a size class; other rows say once, few or many, or leave the size out.

NA	NA	TRBJ2-7	TRBV27	TGTGCCAGCAGGGGCCCCCTCGAGCAGTACTTC	CASRGPLEQYF
NA	NA	TRBJ2-7	TRBV7-3	TGTGCCAGCAGCCCCCAGGGAGTCGCCCCGTTCCACGAGCAGTACTTC	CASSPQGVAPFHEQYF
NA	NA	TRBJ2-1	TRBV7-9	TGTGCCAGCAGCTTTGAACAGTACAGAAATAACTACAATGAGCAGTTCTTC	CASSFEQYRNNYNEQFF
NA	NA	TRBJ2-3	TRBV7-9	TGTGCCAGCAGCCCCAGGAGCGCAGATACGCAGTATTTT	CASSPRSADTQYF
few	TRBD2	TRBJ2-2	TRBV5-5	TGTGCCAGCAGCTTGGTTGAGCGGGAGGTCATCGGGGAGCTGTTTTTT	CASSLVEREVIGELFF
NA	TRBD2	TRBJ2-2	TRBV2	TGTGCCAGCAGACTAGCGGGGTACACCGGGGAGCTGTTTTTT	CASRLAGYTGELFF
NA	NA	TRBJ2-5	TRBV7-9	TGTGCCAGCAGTTACAGCGACCAAGAGACCCAGTACTTC	CASSYSDQETQYF
NA	TRBD2	TRBJ2-7	TRBV7-6	TGTGCCAGCAGCTTAGAGGCTAGCGGAGTCTACGAGCAGTACTTC	CASSLEASGVYEQYF
NA	NA	TRBJ1-2	TRBV29-1	TGCAGCGGATGGGGGCAGCTACCGTCTAACTATGGCTACACCTTC	CSGWGQLPSNYGYTF
NA	NA	TRBJ1-1	TRBV9	TGTGCCAGCAGCCCAGGGACTTATAACACTGAAGCTTTCTTT	CASSPGTYNTEAFF
NA	NA	TRBJ1-3	TRBV10-2	TGCGCCAGCAGTGAGTTCCGAAGGGGAAACACCATATATTTT	CASSEFRRGNTIYF
NA	NA	TRBJ2-3	TRBV9	TGTGCCAGCAGCGCCGGAGCGGGTACTAGCACAGATACGCAGTATTTT	CASSAGAGTSTDTQYF
NA	NA	TRBJ1-2	TRBV28	TGTGCCAGCAGCCTAGGGGCACTCAGGACCGAGGCCTACACCTTC	CASSLGALRTEAYTF
NA	NA	TRBJ2-7	TRBV13	TGTGCCAGCAGCCTGGGGGGGGACAGTGGCGAGCAGTACTTC	CASSLGGDSGEQYF
NA	NA	TRBJ1-2	TRBV28	TGTGCCAGCAGTTTAATAGCCATCCCGGCTGCTAACTATGGCTACACCTTC	CASSLIAIPAANYGYTF
NA	NA	TRBJ2-7	TRBV7-9	TGTGCCAGCAGCATAGGCGCTAGCAGGGACCCTTACGAGCAGTACTTC	CASSIGASRDPYEQYF
NA	NA	TRBJ1-1	TRBV2	TGTGCCAGCAGTGAATGGGGGACCCCGAGCACTGAAGCTTTCTTT	CASSEWGTPSTEAFF
NA	TRBD1	TRBJ1-4	TRBV5-1	TGCGCCAGCAGCTTAGGGACAGGGGGCGCGGGTAATGAAAAACTGTTTTTT	CASSLGTGGAGNEKLFF
NA	NA	TRBJ2-3	TRBV19	TGTGCCAGTACCCCGGACAGCGCTTACACAGATACGCAGTATTTT	CASTPDSAYTDTQYF
once	TRBD1	TRBJ2-2	TRBV15	TGTGCCACCAGCAGGGAAGTTGGGGACAGCTATGAAGACCCTACCGGGGAGCTGTTTTTT	CATSREVGDSYEDPTGELFF
NA	NA	TRBJ2-7	TRBV11-2	TGTGCCAGCAGCTTGGCTACAGACTACGAGCAGTACTTC	CASSLATDYEQYF
NA	TRBD1	TRBJ2-1	TRBV29-1	TGCAGCGGCGTCCGGGACAGTCACAATGAGCAGTTCTTC	CSGVRDSHNEQFF
NA	NA	TRBJ2-2	TRBV19	TGTGCCAGTAGCACCCCGCCGGAAACCGGGGAGCTGTTTTTT	CASSTPPETGELFF
NA	TRBD2	TRBJ2-7	TRBV29-1	TGCAGCGGAATAGCGGGAGGGGGGGCCTACGAGCAGTACTTC	CSGIAGGGAYEQYF
NA	NA	TRBJ2-3	TRBV6-5	TGTGCCAGCAGTTACTCCCTGGGTCCAGATACGCAGTATTTT	CASSYSLGPDTQYF
NA	TRBD1	TRBJ1-1	TRBV11-2	TGTGCCAGCAGCTTACGGACAGGGTCGGCCACTGAAGCTTTCTTT	CASSLRTGSATEAFF
NA	NA	TRBJ2-5	TRBV7-9	TGTGCCAGCAGCTCACAGCGGCAGTACCAAGAGACCCAGTACTTC	CASSSQRQYQETQYF
NA	TRBD1	TRBJ1-5	TRBV6-5	TGTGCCAGCAAAACACAGGGGAGTAGCAATCAGCCCCAGCATTTT	CASKTQGSSNQPQHF
NA	NA	TRBJ2-7	TRBV10-2	TGCGCCAGCAGCGACATTTCCTACGAGCAGTACTTC	CASSDISYEQYF
NA	NA	TRBJ2-2	TRBV6-1	TGTGCCAGCAGTGAAGTGGGGGTTGTCACCGGGGAGCTGTTTTTT	CASSEVGVVTGELFF
NA	NA	TRBJ2-3	TRBV29-1	TGCAGCGTTGTTGGCCTACAGGGACTCCCCCGCACAGATACGCAGTATTTT	CSVVGLQGLPRTDTQYF
NA	TRBD1	TRBJ2-2	TRBV30	TGTGCCTGGAGTACCCAGGGGGTGGGCGGGGAGCTGTTTTTT	CAWSTQGVGGELFF
NA	TRBD2	TRBJ2-7	TRBV2	TGTGCCAGCAGTCCGGGGACTAGCGGGAGAAACTACGAGCAGTACTTC	CASSPGTSGRNYEQYF
NA	TRBD2	TRBJ2-1	TRBV2	TGTGCCAGCAGTCCAACAGGTGACGGACTAGCGGCCGTAACTTCCTACAATGAGCAGTTCTTC	CASSPTGDGLAAVTSYNEQFF
once	NA	TRBJ1-2	TRBV10-2	TGCGCCAGCAGGGGCGGGGAGCGAGACCCCTATGGCTACACCTTC	CASRGGERDPYGYTF